Presented here are 7 T cell receptor beta chains from one specimen sequenced in a study of blood T cell repertoires in COVID-19. Data came from immunoSEQ multiplex PCR; TCRdb stores just in-frame clones and leaves some out. The table shows 250,000 to 350,000 clones, with 85% to 90% occurring only once. The sample comprised PBMCs or T cells enriched from blood (not recorded which). The receptors originated from a young woman with acute COVID-19.

The rearrangement uses TRBV5-6 and TRBJ2-1; TRBD2 might be the D (5 bases). V was shortened by 4 bases and J by 1 base, with 21 bases between the two germline ends. This CDR3 contains 18 residues. Germline V gives CDR1 SGHDT, CDR2 YYEEEE. The CDR3 DNA reads TGTGCCAGCAGCCCCATGGACGGTTTCGGGATGTCCTACAATGAGCAGTTCTTC. Protein sequence: CASSPMDGFGMSYNEQFF.

The gene calls are TRBV19 and TRBJ2-7, with 8 bases aligning to TRBD2. V shed 2 bases, J shed 0 bases, and the junction held 9 bases outside the gene matches. The CDR3 extends over 17 amino acids. Germline CDR1 reads LNHDA; CDR2 reads SQIVND (reference sequence). CDR3 coding DNA: TGTGCCAGTAGTATACGAATAGCGGGGATGAGCTCCTACGAGCAGTACTTC. It translates to CASSIRIAGMSSYEQYF. Full variable domain (missing parts from reference TRBV19 and TRBJ2-7): DGGITQSPKYLFRKEGQNVTLSCEQNLNHDAMYWYRQDPGQGLRLIYYSQIVNDFQKGDIAEGYSVSREKKESFPLTVTSAQKNPTAFYLCASSIRIAGMSSYEQYFGPGTRLTVT.

The gene calls are TRBV27 and TRBJ2-1; D is uncertain. There are 11 residues in the CDR3. Germline assignment: CDR1 MNHEY and CDR2 SMNVEV (reference sequence). The V and J ends lost 8 bases and 3 bases respectively, with 5 bases between them. Here the CDR3 reads CASSHYNEQFF. The CDR3, as DNA: TGTGCCAGCTCCCACTACAATGAGCAGTTCTTC.

V gene TRBV4-1 combines with J gene TRBJ2-3; TRBD1 matches at 7 bases. The CDR3 spans 18 residues. V was pared by 1 base and J by 2 bases, with 12 bases of the junction left unmatched. Germline loops: CDR1 MGHRA, CDR2 YSYEKL. CDR3 DNA sequence: TGCGCCAGCAGCCAAGTTCCATCTGACAGGGCAAACACAGATACGCAGTATTTT. Its protein is CASSQVPSDRANTDTQYF.

J is TRBJ1-1 and V is TRBV6-5, with 12 bases identical to TRBD1. The CDR3 runs to 15 residues. Germline CDR1 MNHEY, CDR2 SVGAGI. Trimming cost V 5 bases and J 3 bases; bases outside gene matches: 4. CDR3 DNA sequence: TGTGCCAGCAGTCGCGGGACAGGGGGCTACACTGAAGCTTTCTTT. As protein: CASSRGTGGYTEAFF.

The CDR3 DNA reads as TGTGCCACCGGGGGCGGGAGAGCCTACGAGCAGTACTTC. It codes for CATGGGRAYEQYF. This chain links TRBV27 with TRBJ2-7, with a possible D match to TRBD2 (7 bases). The germline CDR1 and CDR2 sequences are MNHEY and SMNVEV (reference sequence). With 10 bases removed from V and 2 bases from J, the gap between germline ends came to 15 bases. There are 13 residues in the CDR3.

The chain recombines TRBV2 with TRBJ1-2; D unclear. CDR3 length equals 12 residues. Per germline, CDR1 SNHLY and CDR2 FYNNEI. Trimming pared 4 bases from V and 5 bases from J, leaving 8 bases between. CDR3 region: CASSVSGYGYTF. The CDR3 DNA reads as TGTGCCAGCAGTGTTTCGGGGTATGGCTACACCTTC.